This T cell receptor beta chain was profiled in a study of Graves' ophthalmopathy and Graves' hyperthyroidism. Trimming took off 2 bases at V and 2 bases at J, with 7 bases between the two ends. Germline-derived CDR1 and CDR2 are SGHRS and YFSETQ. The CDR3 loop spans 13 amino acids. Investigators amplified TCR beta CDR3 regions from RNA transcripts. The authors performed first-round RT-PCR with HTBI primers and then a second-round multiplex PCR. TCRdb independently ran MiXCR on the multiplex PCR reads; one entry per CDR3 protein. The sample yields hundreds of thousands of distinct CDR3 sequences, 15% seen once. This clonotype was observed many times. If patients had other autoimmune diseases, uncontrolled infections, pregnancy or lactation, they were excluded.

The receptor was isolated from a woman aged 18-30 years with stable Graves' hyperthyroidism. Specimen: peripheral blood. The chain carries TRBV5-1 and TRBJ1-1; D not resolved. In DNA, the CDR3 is TGCGCCAGCAGCTTACCCCCTAACACTGAAGCTTTCTTT. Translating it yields CASSLPPNTEAFF.